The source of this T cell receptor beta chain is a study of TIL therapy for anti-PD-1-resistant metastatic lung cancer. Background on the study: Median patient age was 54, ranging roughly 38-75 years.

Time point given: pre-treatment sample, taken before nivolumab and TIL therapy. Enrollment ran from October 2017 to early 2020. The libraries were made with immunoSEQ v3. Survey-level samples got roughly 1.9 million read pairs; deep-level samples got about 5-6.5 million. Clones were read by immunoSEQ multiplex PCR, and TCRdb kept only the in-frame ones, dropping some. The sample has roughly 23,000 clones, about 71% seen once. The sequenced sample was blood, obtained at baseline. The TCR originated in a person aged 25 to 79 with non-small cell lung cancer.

CDR3 sequence reads: CATLGAATGDTQYF. For the CDR3, the DNA is TGTGCCACCCTGGGGGCTGCTACCGGGGATACGCAGTATTTT. This sequence joins TRBV15 and TRBJ2-3; TRBD1 is a possible D gene (6 bases). The germline V gene has CDR1 LNHNV and CDR2 YYDKDF (reference sequence). The CDR3 length is 14 residues. Trimming took off 8 bases at V and 6 bases at J, with 18 bases between the two ends.